The clone carrying this TCR beta chain was counted many times. Its antigen is unidentified. This entry is derived from a study of T cells in Graves' hyperthyroidism and ophthalmopathy. As for the study in general: Peripheral blood was collected at initial diagnosis, before any treatment. Study-wide findings and caveats: Most expanded thyroid clonotypes above 0.001 also appeared in blood.

Stability of Graves' hyperthyroidism was defined as absent ophthalmopathy progression within 18 months. This CDR3 comprises 15 residues. Between the trimmed V and J ends, which lost 2 bases and 5 bases, there was a span of 12 bases. The germline V gene encodes CDR1 MDHEN and CDR2 SYDVKM. Amplification of TCR beta CDR3 regions was performed using RNA transcripts as template. The TCR CDR3 first-round RT-PCR relied on the HTBI primer set. MiXCR was run by TCRdb on the multiplex PCR reads, yielding one entry per CDR3 protein. This sample has around 430,000 distinct CDR3 sequences, with under 15% found just once.

The receptor's source is a woman aged 30 to 39 with Graves' hyperthyroidism. The V and J genes are TRBV28 and TRBJ2-2; D may be TRBD2 (5 bases). The sample taken for sequencing was blood. CDR3 nucleotides: TGTGCCAGCAGTTTAACGGGAATTGGGACCGGGGAGCTGTTTTTT. Its translation is CASSLTGIGTGELFF.